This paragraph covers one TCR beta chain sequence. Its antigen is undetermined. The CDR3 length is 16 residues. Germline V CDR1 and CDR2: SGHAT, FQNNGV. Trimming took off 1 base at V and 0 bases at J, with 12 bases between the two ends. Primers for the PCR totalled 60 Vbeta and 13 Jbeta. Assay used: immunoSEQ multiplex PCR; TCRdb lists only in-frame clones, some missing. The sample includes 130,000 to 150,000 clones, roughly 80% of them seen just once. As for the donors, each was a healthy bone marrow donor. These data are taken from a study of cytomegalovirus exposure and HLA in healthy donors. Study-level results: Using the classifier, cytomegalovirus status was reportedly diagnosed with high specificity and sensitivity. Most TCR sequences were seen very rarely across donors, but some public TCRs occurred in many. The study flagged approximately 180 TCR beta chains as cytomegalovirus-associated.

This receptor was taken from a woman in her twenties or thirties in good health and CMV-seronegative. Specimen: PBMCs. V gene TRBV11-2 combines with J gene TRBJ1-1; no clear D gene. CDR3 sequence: CASSLGNPGMNTEAFF. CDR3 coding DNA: TGTGCCAGCAGCTTAGGTAATCCGGGGATGAACACTGAAGCTTTCTTT.